The T cell receptor (beta chain) described here comes from a study of T cells in Graves' hyperthyroidism and ophthalmopathy. The table lists this clonotype with a few counts. V was shortened by 3 bases and J by 5 bases, with 11 bases between the two germline ends. CDR3 size: 14 residues. Looked up from germline, CDR1 is MNHEY and CDR2 is SMNVEV (reference sequence). Authors of the study amplified TCR beta CDR3 regions from RNA transcripts. HTBI primers drove first-round RT-PCR of the TCR CDR3. One entry per CDR3 protein results from TCRdb running MiXCR on the multiplex PCR reads. The table lists roughly 300,000 distinct CDR3 sequences, 18% of them singletons.

Sequenced material: blood. This chain joins TRBV27 and TRBJ2-1; D possibly corresponds to TRBD2 (6 bases). The TCR was taken from a woman aged 45-65 years with Graves' hyperthyroidism. CDR3 amino acids: CASSFDGGNNEQFF. CDR3 coding DNA: TGTGCCAGCAGTTTTGACGGGGGAAACAATGAGCAGTTCTTC.